This T cell receptor beta chain comes out of a study of T cells in Graves' hyperthyroidism and ophthalmopathy. V gave up 2 bases and J gave up 7 bases; unmatched junction bases: 10. Per the germline V gene, CDR1 is LNHNV and CDR2 is YYDKDF (reference sequence). This CDR3 region has 16 residues. This clonotype ranks as medium-sized. RNA transcripts were the template for amplifying TCR beta CDR3 regions. HTBI primers drove first-round RT-PCR of the TCR CDR3. TCRdb redid the calling of the multiplex PCR reads with MiXCR, one entry per CDR3 protein. The sample holds under 30,000 distinct CDR3 sequences; approximately 54% are singletons and the top ten take about 25%.

The material sequenced was blood. The J gene is TRBJ1-4, the V gene TRBV15; the match to TRBD1 covers 7 bases. The origin of this receptor is a woman between 40 and 50 years old with Graves' hyperthyroidism that later progressed to Graves' ophthalmopathy. In DNA, the CDR3 is TGTGCCACCAGCAGACCCCTTGACAGGGCCGGTGAAAAACTGTTTTTT. It yields the protein CATSRPLDRAGEKLFF.